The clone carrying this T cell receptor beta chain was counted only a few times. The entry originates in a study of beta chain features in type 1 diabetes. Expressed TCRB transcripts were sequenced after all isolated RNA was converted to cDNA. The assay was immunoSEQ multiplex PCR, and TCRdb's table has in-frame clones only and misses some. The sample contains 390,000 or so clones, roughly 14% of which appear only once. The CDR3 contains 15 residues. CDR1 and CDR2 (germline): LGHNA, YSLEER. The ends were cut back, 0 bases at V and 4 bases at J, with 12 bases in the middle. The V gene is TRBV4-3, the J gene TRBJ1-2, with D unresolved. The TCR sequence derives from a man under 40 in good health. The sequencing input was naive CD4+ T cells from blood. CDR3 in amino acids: CASSQELGEGYGYTF. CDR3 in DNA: TGCGCCAGCAGCCAAGAATTAGGCGAAGGCTATGGCTACACCTTC.